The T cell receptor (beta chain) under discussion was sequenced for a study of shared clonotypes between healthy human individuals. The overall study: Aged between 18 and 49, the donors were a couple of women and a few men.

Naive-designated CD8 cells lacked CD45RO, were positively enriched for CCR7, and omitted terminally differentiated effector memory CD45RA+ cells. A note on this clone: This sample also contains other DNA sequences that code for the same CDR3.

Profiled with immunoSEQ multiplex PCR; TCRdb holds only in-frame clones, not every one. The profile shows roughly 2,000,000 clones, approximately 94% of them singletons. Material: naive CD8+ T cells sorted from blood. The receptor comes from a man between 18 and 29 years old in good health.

The CDR3 DNA is TGTGCCAGCAGTCTAACAGGGACCGGGGAGCTGTTTTTT. It is translated as CASSLTGTGELFF. This chain links TRBV27 with TRBJ2-2; D is possibly TRBD1 (6 bases). The length of the CDR3 is 13 residues. Germline CDR1 reads MNHEY; CDR2 reads SMNVEV (reference sequence). V lost 5 bases and J lost 5, with 9 bases in between.